This TCR beta chain was captured in a study of regulatory T cells in long-lasting Graves disease. The sample holds a few counts of this clonotype. No antigen is known for it. Time point defined: newly diagnosed GD, antithyroid drugs for less than 3 months. Construction of the TCR library relied on RNA isolated from PBMCs. Study observations and caveats: TRBV28 was favored in persistent disease, as were TRBJ1-2 and TRBJ2-5.

Germline CDR1 and CDR2: LNHDA and SQIVND (reference sequence). Deletions cut 5 bases from V and 8 bases from J, with 13 bases between. The CDR3 length is 13 residues. Arm-PCR with iRepertoire HTBI primers amplified the CDR3 regions for these TCR beta libraries. MiXCR was run by TCRdb on the multiplex PCR reads, yielding one entry per CDR3 protein. Here the sample spans about 430,000 distinct CDR3 sequences, approximately 15% being singletons. Separately, the same data were catalogued under a study of T cells in Graves' hyperthyroidism and ophthalmopathy. That report adds: The hyperthyroidism was newly diagnosed and had lasted under 2 months; the patients were aged 18 to 65. First-round RT-PCR with HTBI primers amplified the TCR CDR3 region.

The chain is built from TRBV19 and TRBJ2-1; D uncertain. The sequence was collected from a woman in her thirties or forties with Graves disease. Sequenced here: peripheral blood mononuclear cells (PBMCs), sampled at new diagnosis, from a patient treated with antithyroid drugs. CDR3 region: CASSWAYGDEQFF. Written as DNA, the CDR3 is TGTGCCAGTAGTTGGGCGTATGGCGATGAGCAGTTCTTC. Based on the CDR3 plus reference TRBV19 and TRBJ2-1, the full variable domain is DGGITQSPKYLFRKEGQNVTLSCEQNLNHDAMYWYRQDPGQGLRLIYYSQIVNDFQKGDIAEGYSVSREKKESFPLTVTSAQKNPTAFYLCASSWAYGDEQFFGPGTRLTVL.